This T cell receptor (beta chain) is drawn from a study of response to subunit inactivated influenza vaccine. This clonotype was observed at least ten times. Its matching antigen is unknown. This CDR3 spans 13 amino acids. The V gene lost 3 bases and the J gene lost 0 bases, with 5 bases spanning the gap. Each CDR3 protein gets one entry after TCRdb re-called the RT-PCR reads with MiXCR. The data show fewer than 700,000 distinct CDR3 sequences, 10% to 15% seen once. General observations from the study: The authors suggested that every seasonal influenza vaccination recruits few new T cells.

The clonotype comes from a man aged 50 or older who received an inactivated influenza vaccine. This specimen was PBMCs from blood, taken roughly 6 weeks after vaccination. The V call is TRBV12-3 or TRBV12-4, the J call TRBJ1-1; no definite D call. DNA of the CDR3: TGTGCCAGCAGTTTTCTGATGAACACTGAAGCTTTCTTT. Its translation: CASSFLMNTEAFF.